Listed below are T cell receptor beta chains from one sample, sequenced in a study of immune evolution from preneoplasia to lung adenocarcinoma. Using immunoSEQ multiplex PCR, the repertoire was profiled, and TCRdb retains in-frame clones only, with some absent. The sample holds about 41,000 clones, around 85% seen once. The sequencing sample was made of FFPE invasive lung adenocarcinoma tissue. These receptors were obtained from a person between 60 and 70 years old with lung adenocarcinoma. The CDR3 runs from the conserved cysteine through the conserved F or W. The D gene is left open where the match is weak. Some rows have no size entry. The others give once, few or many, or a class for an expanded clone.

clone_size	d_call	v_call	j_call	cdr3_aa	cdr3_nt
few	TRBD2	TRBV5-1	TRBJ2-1	CASSPGGGGGYNEQFF	TGCGCCAGCAGCCCGGGGGGGGGCGGTGGCTACAATGAGCAGTTCTTC
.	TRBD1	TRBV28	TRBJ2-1	CASIMDRGRNEQFF	TGTGCCAGCATCATGGACAGGGGGCGAAATGAGCAGTTCTTC
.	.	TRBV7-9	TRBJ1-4	CASSPLGLGDEKLFF	TGTGCCAGCAGCCCTTTGGGCCTCGGGGATGAAAAACTGTTTTTT
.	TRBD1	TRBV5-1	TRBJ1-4	CASSPGTGGREKLFF	TGCGCCAGCAGCCCTGGGACAGGGGGACGTGAAAAACTGTTTTTT
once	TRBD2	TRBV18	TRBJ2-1	CASSPLAGTYNEQFF	TGTGCCAGCTCACCACTAGCGGGAACCTACAATGAGCAGTTCTTC
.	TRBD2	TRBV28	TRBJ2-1	CASRQQAGGREQFF	TGTGCCAGCAGACAACAAGCGGGAGGGCGGGAGCAGTTCTTC
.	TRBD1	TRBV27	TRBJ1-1	CASSPQTGANTEAFF	TGTGCCAGCAGTCCCCAGACAGGGGCCAACACTGAAGCTTTCTTT
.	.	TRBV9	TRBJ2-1	CASSVGYNEQFF	TGTGCCAGCAGCGTAGGATACAATGAGCAGTTCTTC
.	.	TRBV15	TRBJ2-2	CATSRDDLASVVTGELFF	TGTGCCACCAGCAGAGACGATTTGGCTAGCGTTGTCACCGGGGAGCTGTTTTTT
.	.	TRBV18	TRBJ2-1	CASSPGREQFF	TGTGCCAGCTCACCGGGAAGAGAGCAGTTCTTC
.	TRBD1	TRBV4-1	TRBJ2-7	CASSQGPGGSRRDEQYF	TGCGCCAGCAGCCAAGGCCCAGGGGGTAGTCGTAGAGACGAGCAGTACTTC
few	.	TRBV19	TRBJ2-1	CASQGNRLGSSYNEQFF	TGTGCCAGCCAAGGTAATCGCCTCGGGAGCTCCTACAATGAGCAGTTCTTC